This T cell receptor (beta chain) was captured by sequencing in a study of cytomegalovirus exposure and HLA in healthy donors (dated by TCRdb to about 2017). Regarding the complete study: An earlier analysis of fewer than 750 of the donors reported 250 to 300 Gb of sequence data and 117 million unique TCR beta sequences obtained from some 170 million T cells. An early release covering 550 to 650 HLA-typed donors comprised approximately 290 gigabases of sequencing data and 85 million or so unique TCR sequences. Of the approximately 400 genotyped donors, about 80% fell in the genetic ancestry cluster associated with self-reported Caucasian donors. The study aimed to test whether cataloging public T cell receptors could reveal signatures of past pathogen exposure. The study used immunosequencing to profile the T cell repertoires of approximately 630 subjects and linked those repertoires to cytomegalovirus serostatus. Along with the roughly 700-subject first cohort, a separate validation cohort of approximately 110 different subjects was used. High-throughput TCR immunosequencing, statistical association of individual TCRs with disease status, and machine learning were combined to predict cytomegalovirus infection status. A later analysis re-examined previously published TCR beta repertoires from just over 650 donors and added high-resolution HLA genotyping to investigate patterns of TCR occurrence. Rather than drawing on any new phenotypic data, the later analysis identified candidate immune exposures from TCR beta sequences and the way those sequences occurred across donors. In an earlier analysis of 500 to 650 of the donors, high-throughput TCR beta sequencing was used to judge whether each TCR beta V gene segment behaved as functional or pseudogenic. Donor age, sex, ethnicity and CMV serostatus were compiled together with the repertoire data. A later genetic analysis used genome-wide SNP genotypes for about 60% of the roughly 700 donors, treating that subset as a discovery cohort. Every repertoire in the discovery cohort had been generated on one and the same sequencing platform. HLA typing covered class I and class II loci at four-digit resolution. The number of typed donors differed by locus: 629-630 for A, B, C, DRB1 and DQB1; approximately 530 for DQA1; over 600 for DPA1; and roughly 490 for DPB1. Because of strong linkage in the cohort, five DR-DQ haplotypes were treated as single units for association and clustering. Among several hundred genotyped donors of the cohort, an average of around 250,000 unique TCR beta nucleotide sequences was sequenced per donor, of which roughly 17% were non-productive.

The CDR3 goes from the cysteine to the phenylalanine over 14 residues. Only the CDR3 DNA stays, 42 bases, in frame from base 1. CDR1 and CDR2, looked up from the germline V gene, are MNHEY and SVGAGI. The cohort comprised fewer than 750 healthy bone marrow donors. Cohort members were all nominally healthy when sampled, although unrecorded immune exposures were likely present. The donor was CMV seropositive and was included in the group of 270 or so seropositive cohort members. Every donor gave a peripheral blood sample, and the peripheral blood mononuclear cells from that sample were used for TCR beta sequencing. The Qiagen DNeasy Blood Extraction Kit was used to extract genomic DNA from the blood cell samples. To note about this clone: The antigen it recognizes is unknown. Base-call qualities are not available, and no considerably larger clone is one nucleotide away.

Study-level results and caveats: Because counts were too low, some 16 rarely observed V segments, including chromosome 9 orphons, were excluded from the earlier analysis of some 590 of the donors. Linkage disequilibrium might explain the correlated functional status among segregating V segments, but an unknown experimental factor could not be excluded. A total of fewer than 200 TCR beta chains were listed by the study as associated with cytomegalovirus. Most CMV-associated TCR beta chains appeared to be HLA-restricted in a later analysis, and the HLA associations seemed to be driven largely by CMV exposure. A later analysis reported that several top co-occurrence clusters appeared linked to parvovirus B19, influenza, CMV and Epstein-Barr virus. CMV serostatus was the only immune exposure information available for the cohort. The classifier was reported to diagnose cytomegalovirus status with high specificity and sensitivity in both the original cohort and the validation cohort. Compared with equally common non-associated chains, HLA-associated TCR beta chains in a later analysis were more clonally expanded and had lower generation probabilities. An association between a missense DCLRE1C variant and V-gene and J-gene trimming of TCR beta chains was found in a later genetic analysis and replicated in an independent cohort. A group of highly shared sequence variants was considered likely to be a technical artifact of the sequencing pipeline. Strong co-occurrence of HLA alleles, especially DR and DQ, made assigning TCR associations to individual alleles difficult. In a later analysis, the rate of TCR association differed among HLA loci, with DRB1 alleles having the most associated TCRs and HLA-C alleles having the fewest. Across donors, most TCR sequences were observed very rarely, whereas some public TCRs were present in many individuals. A few of the identified cytomegalovirus-associated TCR beta chains were confirmed in vitro to be specific for cytomegalovirus antigens. A further reported finding was that TCR beta sequences accurately predicted the HLA-A and HLA-B alleles for most subjects in the first cohort. According to the authors, the approach could potentially be generalized to other disease states and immunological phenotypes. In a later genetic analysis, fewer N-insertions in productive TCRs were reported among donors in an Asian-associated ancestry cluster than the approximately 630-donor mean. In this cohort, only TCR beta chains were sequenced, and detectable features were limited by the absence of alpha or paired-chain data. Some IMGT-functional V segments, including TRBV6-2 and TRBV6-3, could not be distinguished by the 87-base-pair reads and were therefore excluded. In an earlier analysis of approximately 590 of the donors, most TCR beta V segments appeared in productive rearrangements about 87% or about 30% of the time, broadly matching IMGT annotations. The presence/absence analyses assumed that sequencing depth was roughly uniform across donors, and that assumption may not be true. Specific HLA alleles were associated with 15,000 to 20,000 TCR beta sequences at a false discovery rate of 0.05 in a later analysis. Because some donors lacked HLA typing at each locus, the association tests relied only on the typed subset.

Libraries came from the immunoSEQ multiplex PCR assay. For the multiplex PCR, a mixture combining 60 forward primers for TCR Vbeta segments and 13 reverse primers for TCR Jbeta segments was used. Amplification of the CDR3 region of rearranged TCR beta genes was performed with a multiplex PCR assay on genomic DNA. On the Illumina HiSeq System, the amplified TCR beta libraries were sequenced as 87-base-pair reads. Under the source paper's analysis protocol: In a later analysis, tens of millions of unique TCR beta chains were counted across the 500 to 850 repertoires, and approximately 11 million of these chains were shared by at least two donors. Raw reads were error-corrected and collapsed into unique sequences by a nearest-neighbor algorithm in which closely related sequences were merged to remove PCR and sequencing errors. To assign V, D and J gene segments, CDR3 sequences were aligned to IMGT reference sequences. For a sequence to be retained, a match of at least six nucleotides to both a V gene segment and a J gene segment was required. A rearrangement counted as productive if the CDR3 had no stop codons and remained in frame with V and J, and every other rearrangement counted as non-productive. CDR3 was defined by IMGT convention, running from the second conserved V-encoded cysteine to the conserved J-encoded phenylalanine. In an earlier analysis of more than 550 of the donors, sequences lacking an unambiguous match to a single V gene segment were excluded. In an earlier analysis of roughly 600 of the donors, a V segment was called functional when productive rearrangements were above 56.7%, and segregating when the standard deviation between donors exceeded 5%. A statistical classification framework was built to diagnose cytomegalovirus status from the catalog of TCR beta chain sequences. In a later analysis, V and J genes were assigned by comparing TCR nucleotide sequences against IMGT/GENE-DB human TR gene sequences. A later analysis assigned CDR3 sequences and most-parsimonious VDJ recombination scenarios with the TCRdist pipeline. In a later analysis, each TCR beta chain was defined by its CDR3 amino acid sequence together with its V-gene family, and reads without a unique V-gene family were excluded. In a later analysis, some 600 highly shared, low-generation-probability nucleotide sequences were removed to address suspected cross-contamination and a sequencing artifact. For each public chain, a later analysis derived a clonal expansion index from normalized ranks of inferred template counts within each repertoire. Generation probabilities in a later analysis came from a VDJ recombination model fitted to out-of-frame rearrangements, and those results were checked against IGoR. In a later analysis, TCR-TCR, TCR-HLA and TCR-CMV co-occurrence was scored with hypergeometric tests, and a repertoire-size bias correction was applied to TCR pairs. False discovery rates were estimated in a later analysis by permuting HLA or CMV assignments 20 times. In a later analysis, co-occurring TCRs were grouped using DBSCAN, and TCRdist sequence similarity was added for clustering within HLA-allele-positive subsets. Co-occurrence clustering excluded repertoires with fewer than 30,000 or more than 120,000 public chains, plus five with anomalous nucleotide sharing. TCRdb provides this immuneACCESS table in a form limited to in-frame rearrangements. Some clones are lacking; in checked studies, under half of them reflect an unresolved V gene, and why the rest are absent is not known. The DNA gave D and trimming, while V, J and clone size come from that table. The sample includes roughly 130,000 clones, with roughly 68% observed a single time. Of the sample, 5.5% to 7.5% is held by the ten largest clones.

The sequencing input was PBMCs. The chain couples TRBV6-5 to TRBJ2-5, and possibly TRBD2, on 6 matching bases. The J call could be wrong; TRBJ2-7 is a better fit for the DNA end. This sequence originates from a woman in her fifties or sixties in good health and CMV-seropositive. The nucleotide sequence reads as follows: TGTGCCAGCAGTTTGACCGGGAGAAGCTACGAGCAGTACTTC. Translated, it reads CASSLTGRSYEQYF.